This T cell receptor (beta chain) was found in a study of T cell responses to AZD1222 COVID-19 vaccine. Study conclusions and caveats: Among spike-specific TCRs, nearly half reportedly target unmutated variant regions. Sampling captured repertoires only after the peak T cell response.

This table comes from immunoSEQ multiplex PCR, and its TCRdb copy is limited to in-frame clones, with some not included. In the table there are tens of thousands of clones, around 88% of which are singletons. In germline, CDR1 is LGHNA, CDR2 YNFKEQ. V gave up 0 bases and J gave up 4 bases; unmatched junction bases: 8. The CDR3 consists of 16 residues. On this clone: The antigen is not known.

This receptor was taken from an adult in good health. The rearrangement uses TRBV4-2 and TRBJ2-7; 8 bases fit TRBD1. This specimen consisted of peripheral blood, obtained on day 0 of AZD1222 vaccination. The CDR3 reads CASSQEHSGQGYEQYF. CDR3 sequence (DNA): TGTGCCAGCAGCCAAGAACACTCTGGACAGGGATACGAGCAGTACTTC.